This TCR beta chain comes out of a study of blood T cells in healthy people across ages. This clonotype was observed at least ten times. Primed by a sample-barcoded 5' primer and a J-beta primer mix, a second PCR proceeded for about 7 to 11 cycles. TCRdb re-called the 5' RACE reads with MiXCR, one entry per CDR3 protein. Among approximately 800,000 distinct CDR3 sequences listed, about 45% were seen once. This TCR was recovered from a man aged 80 or over in good health. Sequencing was carried out using blood.

The CDR3 DNA follows: TGTGCCAGCAGTTTAGGTACGGGAGGGCTCTACAATGAGCAGTTCTTC. Residues: CASSLGTGGLYNEQFF. The J gene is TRBJ2-1, the V gene TRBV12-3 or TRBV12-4; 8 nucleotides match TRBD2. The V segment lost 1 base and the J segment 3 bases; nucleotides outside the gene matches: 5. This CDR3 is built from 16 residues.